Listed here are 27 T cell receptor beta chains from one sample, sequenced in a study of shared clonotypes between healthy human individuals. The repertoire was sequenced with immunoSEQ multiplex PCR; TCRdb's copy has only in-frame clones and lacks some. Among more than 900,000 clones listed, roughly 74% were seen once. Sequencing was done on a sample of memory CD4+ T cells from PBMCs. Specified subset: CD45RA-negative fraction. The receptors derive from a man younger than 35 in good health. Some clones in this sample may be carry-over from other donors' samples.

This chain connects TRBV5-4 to TRBJ2-1; 8 nucleotides align to TRBD1. V lost 9 bases, J lost 5 bases, and 10 bases stayed unmatched. Germline V CDR1 and CDR2: SGHNT, YYREEE (reference sequence). The length of the CDR3 is 14 residues. This chain's CDR3 is CAISPGTGHNEQFF. The CDR3 region has the DNA TGTGCCATCTCCCCCGGGACAGGTCACAATGAGCAGTTCTTC.

The V and J genes are TRBV6-5 and TRBJ2-1; D perhaps matches TRBD1 (5 bases). Germline assignment: CDR1 MNHEY and CDR2 SVGAGI. V was trimmed by 7 bases and J by 9 bases, leaving 16 bases between them. The CDR3 totals 13 residues. In DNA, the CDR3 is TGTGCCAGCACCCCTTCTGGGGCGCCTGAGCAGTTCTTC. It translates to CASTPSGAPEQFF.

This clone was recorded once. This chain uses TRBV5-1 with TRBJ1-1; D not certain. Trimming left V 1 base short and J 2 bases short, with 9 bases between. The germline CDR1 and CDR2 sequences are SGHRS and YFSETQ. This CDR3 region has 14 residues. The CDR3: CASSLIPENTEAFF. In nucleotides, the CDR3 is TGCGCCAGCAGCTTGATACCGGAAAACACTGAAGCTTTCTTT.

This chain joins TRBV11-2 and TRBJ1-1; D not resolved. The CDR3 covers 15 residues. Trimming pared 5 bases from V and 3 bases from J, leaving 16 bases between. Germline V gene data show CDR1 as SGHAT and CDR2 as FQNNGV. CDR3: CASSPRGWVHTEAFF. The CDR3 bases are TGTGCCAGCAGCCCAAGAGGGTGGGTTCACACTGAAGCTTTCTTT.

This chain joins TRBV7-2 and TRBJ1-5, with TRBD1 as a possible D gene (6 bases). Germline V gene lookup returns CDR1 SGHTA and CDR2 FQGNSA. Deletions cut 1 base from V and 6 bases from J, with 16 bases between. The CDR3 spans 16 residues. The CDR3 spells CASSLVGVGGAQPQHF. The CDR3 DNA reads as TGTGCCAGCAGCTTAGTCGGGGTCGGGGGCGCTCAGCCCCAGCATTTT.

CDR3 DNA sequence: TGTGCCAGCAGTACCGGCGCGGGATACAATGAGCAGTTCTTC. Its protein is CASSTGAGYNEQFF. The chain joins TRBV28 to TRBJ2-1; perhaps TRBD2 as D (6 bases). Germline V gene lookup returns CDR1 MDHEN and CDR2 SYDVKM. The CDR3 length is 14 residues. With 5 bases removed from V and 4 bases from J, the gap between germline ends came to 12 bases.

This clone was picked up a small number of times. This sequence joins TRBV5-4 and TRBJ1-1; 7 bases agree with TRBD1. The CDR3 has 14 residues. Germline V gene data show CDR1 as SGHNT and CDR2 as YYREEE (reference sequence). The junction had 2 bases not matched to a gene; V was cut back by 3 bases and J by 0 bases. The CDR3 spells CASSSTGLNTEAFF. The CDR3, as DNA: TGTGCCAGCAGCTCGACAGGGCTGAACACTGAAGCTTTCTTT.

This clone was counted between two and nine times. The rearrangement joins TRBV6-6 to TRBJ2-7; D is possibly TRBD1 (6 bases). The germline CDR1 and CDR2 sequences are MNHNY and SVGAGI (reference sequence). V lost 2 bases and J 3 bases, leaving 14 bases between the germline ends. The CDR3 is 15 residues long. Here the CDR3 DNA reads TGTGCCAGCAGTTACGTACAGGGAAAAGGCTACGAGCAGTACTTC. It codes for CASSYVQGKGYEQYF.

Notes on this clone: The sample has other DNA sequences that encode this CDR3 too. The chain links TRBV9 to TRBJ2-2; D gene ambiguous. The CDR3 length is 13 residues. CDR1 is SGDLS and CDR2 is YYNGEE in the germline V gene. The V end lost 0 bases, the J end lost 4 bases, and 4 bases lay between the germline ends. CDR3 protein: CASSVVSTGELFF. In DNA form, the CDR3 reads TGTGCCAGCAGCGTAGTATCCACCGGGGAGCTGTTTTTT.

This clone was found many times. V gene TRBV14 combines with J gene TRBJ2-7; D unresolved. The germline V gene encodes CDR1 SGHDN and CDR2 FVKESK. The CDR3 has 13 residues. V lost 4 bases, J lost 0 bases, and 7 bases lay in between. This CDR3 reads CASSRGPSYEQYF. The CDR3 DNA reads TGTGCCAGCAGCCGAGGACCCTCCTACGAGCAGTACTTC.

This clone came up a few times. The sample holds other DNA sequences that translate to the same CDR3. In DNA form, the CDR3 reads TGTGCCAGCAGCTCCCCGCGGGGGGATACGCAGTATTTT. Translation gives CASSSPRGDTQYF. V is TRBV7-8 and J is TRBJ2-3, with TRBD2 matching over 7 bases. This CDR3 is built from 13 residues. The germline gives CDR1 SGHVS, CDR2 FQNEAQ. V lost 4 bases and J lost 6; bases outside the gene matches: 4.

The chain couples TRBV19 to TRBJ1-2; no definite D call. The CDR3 contains 13 residues. Looked up from germline, CDR1 is LNHDA and CDR2 is SQIVND (reference sequence). V was shortened by 0 bases and J by 4 bases, with 6 bases between the two germline ends. CDR3 sequence reads: CASSIERAYGYTF. CDR3 nucleotides: TGTGCCAGTAGTATAGAGAGGGCCTATGGCTACACCTTC.

The V call is TRBV7-3, the J call TRBJ2-6, with D possibly called TRBD1 or TRBD2 (5 bases each). V was shortened by 3 bases and J by 0 bases, with 12 bases between the two germline ends. This CDR3 has 17 amino acids. The germline gives CDR1 SGHTA, CDR2 FQGTGA. The CDR3 sequence: CASSLTGARSGANVLTF. The CDR3 DNA follows: TGTGCCAGCAGCTTGACCGGGGCCCGCTCTGGGGCCAACGTCCTGACTTTC.

J is TRBJ1-1 and V is TRBV15; 7 nucleotides match TRBD1. Germline V gene sequence: CDR1 LNHNV, CDR2 YYDKDF (reference sequence). This CDR3 comprises 16 residues. V shed 2 bases, J shed 1 base, and the junction held 7 bases outside the gene matches. CDR3 sequence reads: CATSRSGNRGNTEAFF. The CDR3 DNA sequence: TGTGCCACCAGCAGAAGCGGGAACAGGGGGAACACTGAAGCTTTCTTT.

Details on this clone: A read error may explain this, as a much larger clone is one base away. This same CDR3 is encoded by further DNA sequences in the sample. The chain has TRBV5-1 and TRBJ1-1; D is unclear. The CDR3 runs to 13 residues. CDR1 is SGHRS and CDR2 is YFSETQ in the germline V gene. In DNA form, the CDR3 reads TGCGCCAGCAGCTTGTCGATGAACACTGAGGCTTTCTTT. This translates into CASSLSMNTEAFF.

In DNA form, the CDR3 reads TGCGCCAGCAGCTTGGAATCGCAAACGTACTATGGCTACACCTTC. It yields the protein CASSLESQTYYGYTF. V usage is TRBV5-1 and J usage is TRBJ1-2; D is unclear. This CDR3 spans 15 amino acids. V was shortened by 0 bases and J by 3 bases, with 12 bases between the two germline ends. Germline values: CDR1 SGHRS, CDR2 YFSETQ. The full variable domain, completed using reference TRBV5-1 and TRBJ1-2, is KAGVTQTPRYLIKTRGQQVTLSCSPISGHRSVSWYQQTPGQGLQFLFEYFSETQRNKGNFPGRFSGRQFSNSRSEMNVSTLELGDSALYLCASSLESQTYYGYTFGSGTRLTVV.

Comments on this clone: This may be a read error: a much more frequent sequence differs by one nucleotide. The same CDR3 also results from other DNA sequences found in this sample. J is TRBJ2-5 and V is TRBV2; D call uncertain. V lost 6 bases and J 14 bases, leaving 13 bases between the germline ends. The CDR3 sequence is 10 residues long. The germline V gene encodes CDR1 SNHLY and CDR2 FYNNEI. CDR3 sequence reads: CASRLYEQYF. In nucleotides, the CDR3 is TGTGCCAGCAGACTCTACGAGCAATACTTC.

The rearrangement links TRBV6-1 to TRBJ2-3, with 8 positions matching TRBD2. The CDR3 spans 15 residues. Trimming at V came to 5 bases and at J to 0 bases, leaving 4 bases not matched to a gene. CDR1 and CDR2 from the germline V gene are MNHNS and SASEGT. The CDR3 reads CASSPLAASTDTQYF. The CDR3 DNA sequence: TGTGCCAGCAGTCCACTAGCGGCTAGCACAGATACGCAGTATTTT.

A word on this clone: At the DNA level, this CDR3 is encoded by other sequences in the same sample as well. The chain joins TRBV20-1 to TRBJ2-5, with 8 bases aligning to TRBD2. V was pared by 6 bases and J by 4 bases, with 1 base of the junction left unmatched. In germline, CDR1 is DFQATT, CDR2 SNEGSKA (reference sequence). This CDR3 contains 11 residues. Here the CDR3 DNA reads TGCAGTGCGGCGGGGGGAGAGACCCAGTACTTC. Encoded protein: CSAAGGETQYF.

The chain carries TRBV11-2 and TRBJ2-5; 11 nucleotides align to TRBD2. The CDR3 runs to 17 residues. CDR1 is SGHAT, CDR2 FQNNGV, per germline. Germline trimming cut 5 bases from V and 3 bases from J; bases unmatched to any gene: 11. The CDR3 spells CASSLGVAGGREETQYF. CDR3 DNA sequence: TGTGCCAGCAGCCTGGGGGTAGCGGGAGGGCGGGAAGAGACCCAGTACTTC.

Turning to this clone: One end of the junction does not line up with germline, which may come from a read error. This rearrangement joins TRBV5-1 to TRBJ1-4; D is uncertain. The CDR3 length is 15 residues. The V gene's germline CDR1 is SGHRS and CDR2 YFSETQ. The DNA for the CDR3 is TGCGCCAGCAGCTTGGAGCACAGCGTCTATGAAAACCTGTTTTTT. Encoded protein: CASSLEHSVYENLFF.

The chain has TRBV4-3 and TRBJ1-2; a weak D match, TRBD1 (5 bases). CDR3 length: 15 residues. The germline V gene encodes CDR1 LGHNA and CDR2 YSLEER. Trimming took 0 bases from V and 4 from J, leaving 12 bases between them. The CDR3 DNA reads as TGCGCCAGCAGCCAAGATCAGGGCAGGGTCTATGGCTACACCTTC. This translates into CASSQDQGRVYGYTF.

This clone was detected a few times. The V and J genes are TRBV5-1 and TRBJ1-1; TRBD1 might be the D (5 bases). Germline V lookup: CDR1 SGHRS, CDR2 YFSETQ. V lost 1 base and J 2 bases, leaving 15 bases between the germline ends. The CDR3 extends over 16 amino acids. The CDR3 protein is CASSLSFGATNTEAFF. CDR3 nucleotides: TGCGCCAGCAGCTTGAGCTTCGGGGCGACCAACACTGAAGCTTTCTTT. The complete variable domain, with remaining parts taken from reference TRBV5-1 and TRBJ1-1, reads KAGVTQTPRYLIKTRGQQVTLSCSPISGHRSVSWYQQTPGQGLQFLFEYFSETQRNKGNFPGRFSGRQFSNSRSEMNVSTLELGDSALYLCASSLSFGATNTEAFFGQGTRLTVV.

The chain joins TRBV9 to TRBJ1-1; 9 nucleotides match TRBD1. The CDR3 spans 16 residues. The germline CDR1 and CDR2 sequences are SGDLS and YYNGEE. The V gene end was trimmed by 3 bases and the J gene end by 1 base; junction bases not matched to a gene: 7. In DNA, the CDR3 is TGTGCCAGCAGCGCACAGACAGGGGGTCAGAACACTGAAGCTTTCTTT. This gives the protein CASSAQTGGQNTEAFF.

The J gene is TRBJ2-7, the V gene TRBV6-6; a weak D match, TRBD1 (6 bases). The CDR3 runs to 14 residues. Trimming took 5 bases from V and 5 from J, leaving 16 bases between them. CDR1 is MNHNY and CDR2 is SVGAGI in the germline V gene (reference sequence). CDR3 in amino acids: CASSRLDGGHEQYF. In DNA form, the CDR3 reads TGTGCCAGCAGTAGACTTGATGGGGGCCACGAGCAGTACTTC.

The chain employs TRBV5-6 and TRBJ1-1; a weak D match, TRBD1 (5 bases). The CDR3 runs 15 residues. CDR1 and CDR2 (germline): SGHDT, YYEEEE. Trimming shortened V by 4 bases and J by 0 bases, and 13 bases separated the two germline ends. CDR3 in DNA: TGTGCCAGCAGCCGAATGGGGACGGTGAACACTGAAGCTTTCTTT. Amino acid sequence: CASSRMGTVNTEAFF.

V is TRBV6-1 and J is TRBJ2-5, with a tentative D call TRBD1 (6 bases). The J call is doubtful: the DNA matches TRBJ2-7 better. The CDR3 contains 13 residues. Germline CDR1 and CDR2: MNHNS and SASEGT. This CDR3 reads CASSESRGYEQYF. DNA for the CDR3: TGTGCCAGCAGTGAGTCCAGGGGTTACGAGCAGTACTTC.